This T cell receptor (beta chain) originates from a study of regulatory T cells in long-lasting Graves disease. The time point was: newly diagnosed GD, antithyroid drugs for less than 3 months. Making the TCR library involved RNA that had been extracted from PBMCs. Findings of the study overall: Relative to newly diagnosed Graves' patients, persistent ones had lower TCR diversity. Repertoires from persistent disease leaned toward TRBV28, TRBJ1-2 and TRBJ2-5.

The CDR3 sequence is 19 residues long. CDR1 and CDR2 from the germline V gene are SGHAT and FQNNGV. J lost 2 bases, V lost 5 bases, and 19 bases had no gene match. Assembly of TCR beta libraries relied on iRepertoire HTBI primers together with Arm-PCR of CDR3 regions. MiXCR, applied by TCRdb to the multiplex PCR reads, yields one record per CDR3 protein. The table includes roughly 380,000 distinct CDR3 sequences, about a sixth detected once. As regards this clonotype: The antigen is unknown.

The chain is built from TRBV11-2 and TRBJ2-3; 7 bases are shared with TRBD2. The sequence was collected from a female donor with Graves disease. The specimen comprised peripheral blood mononuclear cells (PBMCs), sampled at new diagnosis, from a patient treated with antithyroid drugs. CDR3 sequence (DNA): TGTGCCAGCAGCCAAGACCCCTGGGTGGGGGGGAGAGACACAGATACGCAGTATTTT. This gives the protein CASSQDPWVGGRDTDTQYF.